This T cell receptor (beta chain) was obtained from a study of cytomegalovirus exposure and HLA in healthy donors. The primer mix had 60 Vbeta and 13 Jbeta primers. TCRdb's copy holds only in-frame clones and misses some; the assay was immunoSEQ multiplex PCR. This repertoire shows fewer than 150,000 clones, roughly four fifths found once; its top ten account for roughly 14%. The V gene end was trimmed by 6 bases and the J gene end by 0 bases; junction bases not matched to a gene: 2. The CDR3 is made up of 14 amino acids. The V gene's germline CDR1 is MNHEY and CDR2 SMNVEV (reference sequence). The receptor was isolated from a human donor in good health. The sample consisted of PBMCs. The rearrangement links TRBV27 to TRBJ1-1; the match to TRBD1 covers 9 bases. This CDR3 reads CASRRQGVNTEAFF. The CDR3 region has the DNA TGTGCCAGCAGGCGACAGGGGGTGAACACTGAAGCTTTCTTT.